This T cell receptor beta chain is from a study of human T cells and chemical hapten exposure. About the research overall: Patients, largely female, had alopecia areata, totalis or universalis.

Time point given: pre-sensitization, week 0. The treatment is: therapeutic diphenylcyclopropenone sensitization with weekly scalp DPC. Participating donors were patients with alopecia, aged 18 to 70 years, considered appropriate candidates for DPC. The V segment lost 0 bases and the J segment 6 bases; nucleotides outside the gene matches: 7. Per the germline V gene, CDR1 is KGHSH and CDR2 is LQKENI. This CDR3 has 15 residues. One entry per CDR3 protein results from TCRdb running MiXCR on the RACE reads. In the table there are around 120,000 distinct CDR3 sequences, about 14% of which are singletons. The source of this sequence is a woman between 18 and 30 years old with alopecia areata. Some clones in this sample may be carry-over from other donors' samples. The chain uses TRBV18 and TRBJ1-1; 7 nucleotides line up with TRBD1. The sequenced sample was whole blood, obtained in connection with sensitization to the hapten diphenylcyclopropenone (DPC). DNA for the CDR3: TGTGCCAGCTCACCACCCGACAGGGACTTTGCTGAAGCTTTCTTT. Translation gives CASSPPDRDFAEAFF.